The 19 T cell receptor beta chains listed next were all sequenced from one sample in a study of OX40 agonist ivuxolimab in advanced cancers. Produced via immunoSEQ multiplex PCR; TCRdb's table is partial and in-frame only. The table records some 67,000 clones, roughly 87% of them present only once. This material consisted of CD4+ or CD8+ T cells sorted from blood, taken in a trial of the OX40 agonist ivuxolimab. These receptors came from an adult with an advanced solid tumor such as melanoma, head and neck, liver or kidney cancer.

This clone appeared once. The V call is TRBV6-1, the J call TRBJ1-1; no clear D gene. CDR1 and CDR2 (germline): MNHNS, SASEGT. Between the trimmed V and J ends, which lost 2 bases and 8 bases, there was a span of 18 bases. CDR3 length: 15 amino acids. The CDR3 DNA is TGTGCCAGCAGTGAACTATCCGGGTACAGAGAAGAAGCTTTCTTT. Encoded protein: CASSELSGYREEAFF.

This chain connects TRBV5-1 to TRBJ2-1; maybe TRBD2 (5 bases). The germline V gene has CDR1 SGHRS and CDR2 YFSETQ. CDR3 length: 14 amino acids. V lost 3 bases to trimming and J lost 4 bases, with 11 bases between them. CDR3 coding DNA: TGCGCCAGCAGCTCCGCTACTAGATACAATGAGCAGTTCTTC. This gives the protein CASSSATRYNEQFF. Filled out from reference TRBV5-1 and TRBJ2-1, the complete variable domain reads KAGVTQTPRYLIKTRGQQVTLSCSPISGHRSVSWYQQTPGQGLQFLFEYFSETQRNKGNFPGRFSGRQFSNSRSEMNVSTLELGDSALYLCASSSATRYNEQFFGPGTRLTVL.

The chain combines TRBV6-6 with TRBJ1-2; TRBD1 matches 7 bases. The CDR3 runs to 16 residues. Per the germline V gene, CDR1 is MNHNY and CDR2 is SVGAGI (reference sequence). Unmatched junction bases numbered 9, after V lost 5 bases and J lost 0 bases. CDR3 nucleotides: TGTGCCAGCAGTCAACACCGGGACAGCCCTAACTATGGCTACACCTTC. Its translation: CASSQHRDSPNYGYTF.

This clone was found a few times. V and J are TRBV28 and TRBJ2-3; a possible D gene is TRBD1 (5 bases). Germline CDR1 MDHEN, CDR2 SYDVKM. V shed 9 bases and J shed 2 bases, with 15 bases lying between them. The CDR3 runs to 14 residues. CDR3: CASTPLGATDTQYF. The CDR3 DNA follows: TGTGCCAGTACTCCACTTGGGGCCACAGATACGCAGTATTTT.

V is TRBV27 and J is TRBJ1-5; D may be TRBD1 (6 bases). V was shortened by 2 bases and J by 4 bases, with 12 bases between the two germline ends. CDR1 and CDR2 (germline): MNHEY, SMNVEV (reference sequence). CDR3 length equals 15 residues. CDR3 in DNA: TGTGCCAGCAGTTTAAGGGGACACGAGAATCAGCCCCAGCATTTT. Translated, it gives CASSLRGHENQPQHF.

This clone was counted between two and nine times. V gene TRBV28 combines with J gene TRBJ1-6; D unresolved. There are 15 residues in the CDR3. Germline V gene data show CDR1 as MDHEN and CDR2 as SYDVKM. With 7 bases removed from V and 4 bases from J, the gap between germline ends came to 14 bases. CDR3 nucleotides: TGTGCCAGCATCCGGCAGGCGATTTATAATTCACCCCTCCACTTT. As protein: CASIRQAIYNSPLHF. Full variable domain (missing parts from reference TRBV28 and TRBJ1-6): DVKVTQSSRYLVKRTGEKVFLECVQDMDHENMFWYRQDPGLGLRLIYFSYDVKMKEKGDIPEGYSVSREKKERFSLILESASTNQTSMYLCASIRQAIYNSPLHFGNGTRLTVT.

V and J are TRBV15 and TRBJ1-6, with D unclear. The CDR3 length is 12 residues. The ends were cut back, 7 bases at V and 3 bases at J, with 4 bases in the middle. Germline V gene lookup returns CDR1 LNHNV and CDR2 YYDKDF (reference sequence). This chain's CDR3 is CATKGYNSPLHF. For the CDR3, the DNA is TGTGCCACCAAAGGCTATAATTCACCCCTCCACTTT.

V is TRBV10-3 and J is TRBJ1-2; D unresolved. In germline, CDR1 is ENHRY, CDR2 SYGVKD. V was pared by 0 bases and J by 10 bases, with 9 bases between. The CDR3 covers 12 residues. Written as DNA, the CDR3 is TGTGCCATCAGTGAGTCCCAGGTGCTCTACACCTTC. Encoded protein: CAISESQVLYTF.

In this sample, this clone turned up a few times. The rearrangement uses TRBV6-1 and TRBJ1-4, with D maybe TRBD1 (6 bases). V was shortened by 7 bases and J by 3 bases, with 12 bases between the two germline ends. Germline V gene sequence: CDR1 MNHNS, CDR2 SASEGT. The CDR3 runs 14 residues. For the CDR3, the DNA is TGTGCCAGCATGCCAGGGGCAGCTAATGAAAAACTGTTTTTT. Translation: CASMPGAANEKLFF.

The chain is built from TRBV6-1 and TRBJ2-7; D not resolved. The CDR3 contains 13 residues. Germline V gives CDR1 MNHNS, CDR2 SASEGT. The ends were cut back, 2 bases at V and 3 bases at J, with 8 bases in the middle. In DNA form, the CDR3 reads TGTGCCAGCAGTGAAAACACGGGCTACGAGCAGTACTTC. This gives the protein CASSENTGYEQYF.

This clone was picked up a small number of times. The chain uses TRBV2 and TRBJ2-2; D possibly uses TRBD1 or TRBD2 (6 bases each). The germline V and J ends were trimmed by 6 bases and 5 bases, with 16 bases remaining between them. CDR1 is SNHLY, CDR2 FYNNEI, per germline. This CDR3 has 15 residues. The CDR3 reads CASRGDTAGTGELFF. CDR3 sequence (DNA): TGTGCCAGCAGGGGGGACACGGCGGGGACCGGGGAGCTGTTTTTT.

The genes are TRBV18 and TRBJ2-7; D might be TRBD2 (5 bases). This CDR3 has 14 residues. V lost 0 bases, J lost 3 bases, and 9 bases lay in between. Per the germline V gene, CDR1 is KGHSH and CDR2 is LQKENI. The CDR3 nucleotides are TGTGCCAGCTCACCACCGGACGGGAACTACGAGCAGTACTTC. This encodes CASSPPDGNYEQYF.

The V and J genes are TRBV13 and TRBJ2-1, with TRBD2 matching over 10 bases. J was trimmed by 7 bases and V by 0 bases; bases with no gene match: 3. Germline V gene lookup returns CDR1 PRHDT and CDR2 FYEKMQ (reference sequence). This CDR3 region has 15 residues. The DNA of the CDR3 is TGTGCCAGCAGCTTAGGGTCTAGCGGGAGTAATGAGCAGTTCTTC. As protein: CASSLGSSGSNEQFF.

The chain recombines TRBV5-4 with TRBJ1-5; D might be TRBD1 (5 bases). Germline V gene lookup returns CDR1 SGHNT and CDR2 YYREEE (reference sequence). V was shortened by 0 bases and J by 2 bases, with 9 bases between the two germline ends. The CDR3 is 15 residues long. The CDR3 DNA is TGTGCCAGCAGCTTGGGGGGGAGCCGCAATCAGCCCCAGCATTTT. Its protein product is CASSLGGSRNQPQHF. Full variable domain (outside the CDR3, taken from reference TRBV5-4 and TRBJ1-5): ETGVTQSPTHLIKTRGQQVTLRCSSQSGHNTVSWYQQALGQGPQFIFQYYREEENGRGNFPPRFSGLQFPNYSSELNVNALELDDSALYLCASSLGGSRNQPQHFGDGTRLSIL.

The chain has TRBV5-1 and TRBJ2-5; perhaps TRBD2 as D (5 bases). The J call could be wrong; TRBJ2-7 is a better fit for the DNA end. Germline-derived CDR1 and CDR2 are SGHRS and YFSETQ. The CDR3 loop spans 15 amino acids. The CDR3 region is CASSSSAGVTYEQYF. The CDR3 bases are TGCGCCAGCAGCTCGTCCGCCGGGGTAACCTACGAGCAGTACTTC.

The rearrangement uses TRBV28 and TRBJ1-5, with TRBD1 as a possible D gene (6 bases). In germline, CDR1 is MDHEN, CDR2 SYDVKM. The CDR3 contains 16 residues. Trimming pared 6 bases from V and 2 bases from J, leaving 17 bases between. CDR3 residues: CASSLTQGKGNQPQHF. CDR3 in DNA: TGTGCCAGCAGCCTTACACAGGGAAAGGGCAATCAGCCCCAGCATTTT. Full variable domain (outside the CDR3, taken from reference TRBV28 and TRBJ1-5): DVKVTQSSRYLVKRTGEKVFLECVQDMDHENMFWYRQDPGLGLRLIYFSYDVKMKEKGDIPEGYSVSREKKERFSLILESASTNQTSMYLCASSLTQGKGNQPQHFGDGTRLSIL.

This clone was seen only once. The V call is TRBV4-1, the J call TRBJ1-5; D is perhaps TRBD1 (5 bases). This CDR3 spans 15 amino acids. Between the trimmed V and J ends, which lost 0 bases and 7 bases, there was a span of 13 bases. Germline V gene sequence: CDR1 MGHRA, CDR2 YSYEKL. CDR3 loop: CASSQEIGGVQPQHF. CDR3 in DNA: TGCGCCAGCAGCCAAGAGATCGGGGGGGTACAGCCCCAGCATTTT.

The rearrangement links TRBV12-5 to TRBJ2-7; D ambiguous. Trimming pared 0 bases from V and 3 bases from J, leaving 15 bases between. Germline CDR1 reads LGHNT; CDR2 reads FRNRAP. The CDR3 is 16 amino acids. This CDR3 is CASGLVMPSPFYEQYV. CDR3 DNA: TGTGCTAGTGGTTTGGTTATGCCATCGCCATTCTACGAGCAGTACGTC.

The CDR3 nucleotides read TGCGCCAGCAGTGAGACCAACAATGAGCAGTTCTTC. Translating gives CASSETNNEQFF. V is TRBV10-1 and J is TRBJ2-1; no clear D. Per the germline V gene, CDR1 is WNHNN and CDR2 is SYGVQD (reference sequence). The V end was cut by 2 bases, the J end by 5 bases, with 4 bases between. This CDR3 has 12 residues.